The 13 T cell receptor beta chains below were found in one sample sequenced in a study of blood T cell repertoires in COVID-19 (dated by TCRdb to 2018 to 2020). Libraries were prepared through the immunoSEQ multiplex PCR assay. The table comes from immuneACCESS by way of TCRdb, which keeps in-frame sequences with V and J called. Part of the clones is missing from these tables; in studies checked, under half for an unresolved V gene and the rest for unknown reasons. In this sample the table shows 50,000 to 85,000 clones, about 80% of which occur a single time. Jointly, the top ten make up 8% to 10% of the sample. Sample: peripheral blood. The receptors derive from a human donor in a cohort sampled during active COVID-19.

The chain couples TRBV6-2 or TRBV6-3 to TRBJ1-5; 8 bases match TRBD1. With 5 bases clipped from V and 0 bases from J, the junction kept 3 bases outside the gene matches. This CDR3 has 15 amino acids. Germline V gives CDR1 MNHEY, CDR2 SVGEGT. In nucleotides, the CDR3 is TGTGCCAGCAGTCAGGACAGGGCTAGCAATCAGCCCCAGCATTTT. Amino acids: CASSQDRASNQPQHF.

This clone came up once. The gene calls are TRBV29-1 and TRBJ2-5; D perhaps matches TRBD1 (6 bases). Germline loops: CDR1 SQVTM, CDR2 ANQGSEA. The V and J ends lost 6 bases and 0 bases respectively, with 11 bases between them. The CDR3 runs to 13 residues. CDR3 sequence: CSVGGQYQETQYF. As DNA, the CDR3 is TGCAGCGTCGGTGGACAGTACCAAGAGACCCAGTACTTC.

This clone came up a few times. The rearrangement links TRBV6-2 or TRBV6-3 to TRBJ2-6; 10 bases fit TRBD1. Germline-derived CDR1 and CDR2 are MNHEY and SVGEGT. J gave up 3 bases and V 5 bases, and 7 bases lay outside the gene matches. The CDR3 spans 17 residues. The chain's CDR3 is CASSHRDRGLGANVLTF. DNA of the CDR3: TGTGCCAGCAGTCACCGGGACAGGGGCCTTGGGGCCAACGTCCTGACTTTC.

This sequence joins TRBV29-1 and TRBJ2-5, with 9 bases aligning to TRBD1. There are 17 residues in the CDR3. J gave up 4 bases and V 6 bases, and 18 bases lay outside the gene matches. Germline assignment: CDR1 SQVTM and CDR2 ANQGSEA. The chain's CDR3 is CSVFRDRALRGGETQYF. In DNA form, the CDR3 reads TGCAGCGTGTTCCGGGACAGGGCCCTAAGAGGGGGAGAGACCCAGTACTTC.

V gene TRBV7-2 combines with J gene TRBJ1-3; TRBD1 is a possible D gene (5 bases). The CDR3 sequence is 15 residues long. The V and J ends lost 0 bases and 2 bases respectively, with 8 bases between them. Per the germline V gene, CDR1 is SGHTA and CDR2 is FQGNSA. In DNA form, the CDR3 reads TGTGCCAGCAGCTTAGCAGGGGCTCCTGGAAACACCATATATTTT. It yields the protein CASSLAGAPGNTIYF.

The chain carries TRBV6-5 and TRBJ2-1, with TRBD2 identical over 7 bases. The CDR3 extends over 14 amino acids. The trim removed 2 bases at V and 8 bases at J, leaving 6 bases unmatched. Germline-derived CDR1 and CDR2 are MNHEY and SVGAGI. CDR3: CASSYGGGRHEQFF. For the CDR3, the DNA is TGTGCCAGCAGTTACGGGGGAGGGAGGCATGAGCAGTTCTTC.

This rearrangement joins TRBV11-3 to TRBJ2-7; 9 nucleotides line up with TRBD1. Per germline, CDR1 SGHNT and CDR2 YENEEA. The CDR3 length is 15 residues. Trimming cost V 5 bases and J 2 bases; bases outside gene matches: 7. The CDR3 bases are TGTGCCAGCAGCCTATTGGGACAGGGTACCTACGAGCAGTACTTC. Protein sequence: CASSLLGQGTYEQYF.

The sample holds a few counts of this clone. This chain joins TRBV7-3 and TRBJ2-5; no clear D gene. The CDR3 is made up of 13 amino acids. The germline CDR1 and CDR2 sequences are SGHTA and FQGTGA. The germline V and J ends were trimmed by 1 base and 4 bases, with 7 bases remaining between them. For the CDR3, the DNA is TGTGCCAGCAGCTTAATCCCAGGAGAGACCCAGTACTTC. This sequence encodes CASSLIPGETQYF.

The V gene is TRBV18, the J gene TRBJ1-1, with a tentative D call TRBD1 (6 bases). The germline V gene encodes CDR1 KGHSH and CDR2 LQKENI. The V and J ends lost 2 bases and 1 base respectively, with 20 bases between them. The CDR3 consists of 18 residues. In DNA, the CDR3 is TGTGCCAGCTCACCAGATCCTCTTCCGGGACAAAGGAACACTGAAGCTTTCTTT. Amino acid sequence: CASSPDPLPGQRNTEAFF.

This chain connects TRBV19 to TRBJ2-2, with a weak D call TRBD2 (6 bases). This CDR3 comprises 16 residues. Trimming took off 6 bases at V and 4 bases at J, with 18 bases between the two ends. Germline CDR1 is LNHDA and CDR2 is SQIVND (reference sequence). The chain's CDR3 is CASRPGGDQSTGELFF. CDR3 sequence (DNA): TGTGCCAGTAGGCCGGGCGGGGACCAGTCCACCGGGGAGCTGTTTTTT.

The chain employs TRBV21-1 and TRBJ1-2; the D call TRBD1 from the table was never checked on the DNA. TRBV21-1 is recorded as a pseudogene. The CDR3 spans 16 residues. CDR3 sequence reads: CASSKLGRAINYGYTF. DNA for the CDR3: TGTGCCAGCAGCAAATTGGGCAGGGCGATTAACTATGGCTACACCTTC.

This clone is medium-sized within its sample. The J gene is TRBJ1-5, the V gene TRBV18; D call uncertain. Trimming cost V 3 bases and J 5 bases, with 8 bases left between them. The CDR3 is made up of 13 amino acids. CDR1 is KGHSH and CDR2 is LQKENI in the germline V gene. CDR3 loop: CASSPSEHQPQHF. For the CDR3, the DNA is TGTGCCAGCTCACCCTCAGAACATCAGCCCCAGCATTTT.

The V call is TRBV7-3, the J call TRBJ2-1; the match to TRBD2 covers 10 bases. Germline V CDR1 and CDR2: SGHTA, FQGTGA. V trimming: 8 bases; J trimming: 8 bases; junction bases outside the gene matches: 9. The CDR3 length is 14 residues. In nucleotides, the CDR3 is TGTGCCAGCGGTCAAGCGGGAGGGCCGCATGAGCAGTTCTTC. Translated: CASGQAGGPHEQFF. Together with reference TRBV7-3 and TRBJ2-1, the CDR3 gives the full variable domain: GAGVSQTPSNKVTEKGKYVELRCDPISGHTALYWYRQSLGQGPEFLIYFQGTGAADDSGLPNDRFFAVRPEGSVSTLKIQRTERGDSAVYLCASGQAGGPHEQFFGPGTRLTVL.